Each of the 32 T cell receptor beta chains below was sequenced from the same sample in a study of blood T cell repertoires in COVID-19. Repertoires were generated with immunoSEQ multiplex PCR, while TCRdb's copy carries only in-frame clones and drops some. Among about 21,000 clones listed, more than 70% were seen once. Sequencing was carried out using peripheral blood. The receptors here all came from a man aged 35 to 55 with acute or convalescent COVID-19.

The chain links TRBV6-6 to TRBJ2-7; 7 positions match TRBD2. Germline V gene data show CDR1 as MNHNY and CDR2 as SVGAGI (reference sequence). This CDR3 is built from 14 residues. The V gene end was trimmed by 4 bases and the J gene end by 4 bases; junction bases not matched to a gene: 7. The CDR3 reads CASSSAGRWYEQYF. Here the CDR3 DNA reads TGTGCCAGCAGTTCAGCGGGACGATGGTACGAGCAGTACTTC.

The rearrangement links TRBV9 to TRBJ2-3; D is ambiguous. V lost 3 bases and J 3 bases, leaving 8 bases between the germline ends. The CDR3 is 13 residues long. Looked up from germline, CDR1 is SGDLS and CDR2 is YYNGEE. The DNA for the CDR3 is TGTGCCAGCAGCGCCCCGAGGACAGATACGCAGTATTTT. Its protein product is CASSAPRTDTQYF.

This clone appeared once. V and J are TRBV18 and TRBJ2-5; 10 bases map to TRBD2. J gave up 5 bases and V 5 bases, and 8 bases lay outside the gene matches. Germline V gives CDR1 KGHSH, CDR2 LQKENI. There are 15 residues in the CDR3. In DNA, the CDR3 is TGTGCCAGCTCAGAGCAGCGGGGGGGCATTGAGACCCAGTACTTC. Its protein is CASSEQRGGIETQYF.

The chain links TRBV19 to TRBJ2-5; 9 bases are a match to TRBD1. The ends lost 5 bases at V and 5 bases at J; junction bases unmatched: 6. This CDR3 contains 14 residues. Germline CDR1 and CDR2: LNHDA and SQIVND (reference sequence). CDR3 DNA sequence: TGTGCCAGTAGTCCCGGGACAGGGAGGGAGACCCAGTACTTC. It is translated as CASSPGTGRETQYF.

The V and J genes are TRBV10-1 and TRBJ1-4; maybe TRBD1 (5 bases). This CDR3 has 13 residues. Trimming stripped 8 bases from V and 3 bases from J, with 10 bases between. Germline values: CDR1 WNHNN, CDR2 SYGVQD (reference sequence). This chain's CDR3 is CASYLGPNEKLFF. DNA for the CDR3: TGCGCCAGCTATCTGGGGCCTAATGAAAAACTGTTTTTT.

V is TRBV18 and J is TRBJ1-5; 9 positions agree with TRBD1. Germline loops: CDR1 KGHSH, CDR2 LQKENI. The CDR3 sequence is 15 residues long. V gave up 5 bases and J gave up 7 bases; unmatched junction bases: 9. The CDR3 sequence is CASSTLQGAGQPQHF. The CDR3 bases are TGTGCCAGCTCAACCCTACAGGGGGCGGGACAGCCCCAGCATTTT.

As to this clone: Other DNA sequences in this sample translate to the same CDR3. In nucleotides, the CDR3 is TGTGCCTGGAGTGTACCCGGGGGAAGCAATCAGCCCCAGCATTTT. It encodes CAWSVPGGSNQPQHF. The V gene is TRBV30, the J gene TRBJ1-5; weak D call: TRBD1 (5 bases). Between the trimmed V and J ends, which lost 0 bases and 1 base, there was a span of 10 bases. The CDR3 is 15 amino acids. The germline gives CDR1 GTSNPN, CDR2 SVGIG (reference sequence).

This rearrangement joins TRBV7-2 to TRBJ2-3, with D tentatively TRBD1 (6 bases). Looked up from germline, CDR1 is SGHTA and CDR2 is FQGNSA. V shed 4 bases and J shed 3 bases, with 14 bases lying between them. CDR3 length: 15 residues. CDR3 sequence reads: CASSSTGISTDTQYF. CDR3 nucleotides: TGTGCCAGCAGCTCCACAGGGATTAGTACAGATACGCAGTATTTT. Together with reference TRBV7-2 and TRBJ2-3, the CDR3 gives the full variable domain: GAGVSQSPSNKVTEKGKDVELRCDPISGHTALYWYRQSLGQGLEFLIYFQGNSAPDKSGLPSDRFSAERTGGSVSTLTIQRTQQEDSAVYLCASSSTGISTDTQYFGPGTRLTVL.

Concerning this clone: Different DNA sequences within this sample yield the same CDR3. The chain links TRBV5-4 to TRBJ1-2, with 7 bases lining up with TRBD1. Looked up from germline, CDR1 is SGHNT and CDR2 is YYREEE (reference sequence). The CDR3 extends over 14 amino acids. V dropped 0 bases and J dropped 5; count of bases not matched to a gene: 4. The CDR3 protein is CASSLDRTGYGYTF. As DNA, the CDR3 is TGTGCCAGCAGCTTGGACAGGACAGGTTATGGCTACACCTTC.

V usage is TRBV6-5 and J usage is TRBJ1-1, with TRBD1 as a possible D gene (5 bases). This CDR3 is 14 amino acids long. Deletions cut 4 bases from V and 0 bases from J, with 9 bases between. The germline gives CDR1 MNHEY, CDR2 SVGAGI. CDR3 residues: CASSSSTVNTEAFF. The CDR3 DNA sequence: TGTGCCAGCAGTTCCTCGACAGTGAACACTGAAGCTTTCTTT.

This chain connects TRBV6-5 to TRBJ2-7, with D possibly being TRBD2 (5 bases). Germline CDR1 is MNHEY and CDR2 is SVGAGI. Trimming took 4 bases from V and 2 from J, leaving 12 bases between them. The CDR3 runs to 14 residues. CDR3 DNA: TGTGCCAGCAGTTCGAGGACGGGAACCTACGAGCAGTACTTC. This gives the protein CASSSRTGTYEQYF.

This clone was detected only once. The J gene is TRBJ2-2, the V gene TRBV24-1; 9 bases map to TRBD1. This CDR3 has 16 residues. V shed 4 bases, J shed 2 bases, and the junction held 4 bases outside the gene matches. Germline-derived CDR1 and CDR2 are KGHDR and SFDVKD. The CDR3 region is CATSEPTGGNTGELFF. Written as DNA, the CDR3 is TGTGCCACCAGTGAACCGACAGGGGGAAACACCGGGGAGCTGTTTTTT.

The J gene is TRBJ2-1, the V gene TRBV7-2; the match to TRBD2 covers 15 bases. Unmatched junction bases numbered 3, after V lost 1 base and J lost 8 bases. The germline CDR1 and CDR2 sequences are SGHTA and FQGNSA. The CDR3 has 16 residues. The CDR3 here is CASSLEGTSGRYEQFF. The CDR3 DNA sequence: TGTGCCAGCAGCTTAGAGGGGACTAGCGGGAGGTATGAGCAGTTCTTC.

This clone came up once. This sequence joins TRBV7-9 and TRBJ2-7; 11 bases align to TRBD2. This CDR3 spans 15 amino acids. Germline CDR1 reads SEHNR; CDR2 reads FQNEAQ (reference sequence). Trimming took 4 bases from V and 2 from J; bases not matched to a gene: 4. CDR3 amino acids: CASSSYSGGAYEQYF. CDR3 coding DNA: TGTGCCAGCAGCTCCTATAGCGGGGGGGCCTACGAGCAGTACTTC.

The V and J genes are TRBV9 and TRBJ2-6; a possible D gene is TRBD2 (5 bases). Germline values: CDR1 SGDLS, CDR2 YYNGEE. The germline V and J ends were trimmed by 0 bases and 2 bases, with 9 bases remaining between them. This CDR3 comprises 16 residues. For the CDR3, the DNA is TGTGCCAGCAGCGTAGTGGCCGGGACTGGGGCCAACGTCCTGACTTTC. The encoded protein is CASSVVAGTGANVLTF.

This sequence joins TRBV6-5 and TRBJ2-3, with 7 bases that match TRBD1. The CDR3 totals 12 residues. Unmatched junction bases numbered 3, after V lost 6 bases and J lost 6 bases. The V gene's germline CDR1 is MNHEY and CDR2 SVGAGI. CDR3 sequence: CASSRGTDTQYF. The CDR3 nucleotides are TGTGCCAGCAGCAGGGGGACGGATACGCAGTATTTT.

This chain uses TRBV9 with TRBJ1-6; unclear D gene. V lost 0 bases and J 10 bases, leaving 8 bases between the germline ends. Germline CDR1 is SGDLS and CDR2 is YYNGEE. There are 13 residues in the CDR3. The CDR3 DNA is TGTGCCAGCAGCGTAGGGCCGCTCTCACCCCTCCACTTT. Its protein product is CASSVGPLSPLHF.

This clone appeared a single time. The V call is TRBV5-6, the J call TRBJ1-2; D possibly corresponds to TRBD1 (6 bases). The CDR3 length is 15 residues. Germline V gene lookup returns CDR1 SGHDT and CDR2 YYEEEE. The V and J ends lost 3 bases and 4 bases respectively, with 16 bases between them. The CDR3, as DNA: TGTGCCAGCAGCTCCCGACCCAGGGGAAGCTATGGCTACACCTTC. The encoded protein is CASSSRPRGSYGYTF.

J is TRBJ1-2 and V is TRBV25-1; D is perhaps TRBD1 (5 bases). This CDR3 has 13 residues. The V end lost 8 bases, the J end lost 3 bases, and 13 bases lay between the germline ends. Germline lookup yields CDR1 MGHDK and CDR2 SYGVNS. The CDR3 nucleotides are TGTGCCAGCCCCACAGGCGCCGACTATGGCTACACCTTC. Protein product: CASPTGADYGYTF.

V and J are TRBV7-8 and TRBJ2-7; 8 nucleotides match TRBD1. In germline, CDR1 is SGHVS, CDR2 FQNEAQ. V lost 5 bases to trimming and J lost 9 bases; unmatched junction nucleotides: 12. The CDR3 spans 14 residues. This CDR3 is CASSPGTGGELQYF. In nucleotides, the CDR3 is TGTGCCAGCAGCCCCGGGACAGGCGGAGAATTGCAGTACTTC.

The CDR3 loop reads CASSFFGQPQHF. CDR3 DNA: TGTGCCAGCAGCTTTTTCGGTCAGCCCCAGCATTTT. This sequence joins TRBV11-3 and TRBJ1-5; D is unresolved. Trimming took 3 bases from V and 6 from J, leaving 6 bases between them. This CDR3 has 12 amino acids. Germline V gene sequence: CDR1 SGHNT, CDR2 YENEEA.

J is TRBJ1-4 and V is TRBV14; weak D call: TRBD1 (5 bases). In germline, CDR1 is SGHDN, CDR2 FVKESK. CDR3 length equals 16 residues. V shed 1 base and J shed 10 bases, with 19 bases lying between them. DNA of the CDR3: TGTGCCAGCAGCCAAGCCGTGGAGGGGCCGTGGGGAAAACTGTTTTTT. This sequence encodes CASSQAVEGPWGKLFF. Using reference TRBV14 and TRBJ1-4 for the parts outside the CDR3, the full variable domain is EAGVTQFPSHSVIEKGQTVTLRCDPISGHDNLYWYRRVMGKEIKFLLHFVKESKQDESGMPNNRFLAERTGGTYSTLKVQPAELEDSGVYFCASSQAVEGPWGKLFFGSGTQLSVL.

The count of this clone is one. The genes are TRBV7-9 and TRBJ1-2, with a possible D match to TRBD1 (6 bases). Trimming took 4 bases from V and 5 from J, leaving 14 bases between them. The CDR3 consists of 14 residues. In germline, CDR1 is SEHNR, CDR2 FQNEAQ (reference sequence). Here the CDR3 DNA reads TGTGCCAGCAGCTGGCCCCAGACAGGTTATGGCTACACCTTC. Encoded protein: CASSWPQTGYGYTF.

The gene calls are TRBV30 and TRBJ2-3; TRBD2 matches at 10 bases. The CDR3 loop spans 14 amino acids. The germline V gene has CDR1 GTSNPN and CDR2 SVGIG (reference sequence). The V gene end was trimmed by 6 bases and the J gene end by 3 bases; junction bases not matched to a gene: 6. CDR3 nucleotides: TGTGCCTGTGGGACAGCGGGGGGGACAGATACGCAGTATTTT. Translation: CACGTAGGTDTQYF.

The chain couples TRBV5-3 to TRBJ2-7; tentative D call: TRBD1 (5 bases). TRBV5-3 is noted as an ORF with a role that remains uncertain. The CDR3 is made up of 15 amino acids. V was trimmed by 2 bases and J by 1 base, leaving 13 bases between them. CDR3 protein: CARSLPTVSSYEQYF. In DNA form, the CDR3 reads TGTGCCAGAAGCTTACCGACAGTTTCGTCCTACGAGCAGTACTTC.

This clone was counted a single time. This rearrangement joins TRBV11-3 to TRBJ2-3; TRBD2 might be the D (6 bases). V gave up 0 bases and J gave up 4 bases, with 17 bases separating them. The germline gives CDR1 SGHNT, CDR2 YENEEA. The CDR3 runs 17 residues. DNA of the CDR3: TGTGCCAGCAGCTTAGACGGGGGATCCTCACCTTCAGATACGCAGTATTTT. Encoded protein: CASSLDGGSSPSDTQYF. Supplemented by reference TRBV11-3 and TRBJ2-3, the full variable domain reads EAGVVQSPRYKIIEKKQPVAFWCNPISGHNTLYWYLQNLGQGPELLIRYENEEAVDDSQLPKDRFSAERLKGVDSTLKIQPAELGDSAVYLCASSLDGGSSPSDTQYFGPGTRLTVL.

The CDR3 bases are TGTGCCAGCAGTGACCCGCGGGGACCAACTAATGAAAAACTGTTTTTT. Its translation: CASSDPRGPTNEKLFF. The rearrangement joins TRBV6-2 or TRBV6-3 to TRBJ1-4, with D maybe TRBD1 (5 bases). Trimming took off 5 bases at V and 0 bases at J, with 13 bases between the two ends. CDR1 is MNHEY and CDR2 is SVGEGT in the germline V gene. This CDR3 is built from 16 residues.

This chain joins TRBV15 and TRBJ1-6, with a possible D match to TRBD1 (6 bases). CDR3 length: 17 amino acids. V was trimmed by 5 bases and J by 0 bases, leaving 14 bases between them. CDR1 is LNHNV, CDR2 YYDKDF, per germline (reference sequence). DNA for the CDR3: TGTGCCACCAGCGGAAAGGACAGTTTCTCCTATAATTCACCCCTCCACTTT. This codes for CATSGKDSFSYNSPLHF. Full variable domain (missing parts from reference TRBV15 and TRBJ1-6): DAMVIQNPRYQVTQFGKPVTLSCSQTLNHNVMYWYQQKSSQAPKLLFHYYDKDFNNEADTPDNFQSRRPNTSFCFLDIRSPGLGDTAMYLCATSGKDSFSYNSPLHFGNGTRLTVT.

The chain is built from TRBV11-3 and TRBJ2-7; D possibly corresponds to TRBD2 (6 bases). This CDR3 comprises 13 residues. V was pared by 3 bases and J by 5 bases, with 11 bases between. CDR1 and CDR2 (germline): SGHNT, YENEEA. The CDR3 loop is CASSLTSSHEQYF. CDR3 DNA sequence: TGTGCCAGCAGCTTGACTAGTAGTCACGAGCAGTACTTC.

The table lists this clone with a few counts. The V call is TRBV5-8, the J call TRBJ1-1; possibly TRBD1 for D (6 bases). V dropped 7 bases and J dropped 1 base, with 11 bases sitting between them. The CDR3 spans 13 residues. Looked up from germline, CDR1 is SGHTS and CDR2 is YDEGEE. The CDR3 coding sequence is TGTGCCAGCCCCTCGACAGGGAACACTGAAGCTTTCTTT. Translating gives CASPSTGNTEAFF.

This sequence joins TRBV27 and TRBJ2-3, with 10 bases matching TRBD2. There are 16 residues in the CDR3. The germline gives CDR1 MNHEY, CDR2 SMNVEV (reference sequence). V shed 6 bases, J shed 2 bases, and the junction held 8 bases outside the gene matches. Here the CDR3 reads CASSSLAGMNTDTQYF. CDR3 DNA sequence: TGTGCCAGCAGCTCACTAGCGGGGATGAACACAGATACGCAGTATTTT.

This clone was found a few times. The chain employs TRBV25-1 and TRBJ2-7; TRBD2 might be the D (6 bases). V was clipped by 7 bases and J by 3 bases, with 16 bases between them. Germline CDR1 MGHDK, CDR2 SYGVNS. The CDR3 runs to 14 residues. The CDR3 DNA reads TGTGCCAGCATGGAGGGGTCGTCCATCTACGAGCAGTACTTC. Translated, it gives CASMEGSSIYEQYF.